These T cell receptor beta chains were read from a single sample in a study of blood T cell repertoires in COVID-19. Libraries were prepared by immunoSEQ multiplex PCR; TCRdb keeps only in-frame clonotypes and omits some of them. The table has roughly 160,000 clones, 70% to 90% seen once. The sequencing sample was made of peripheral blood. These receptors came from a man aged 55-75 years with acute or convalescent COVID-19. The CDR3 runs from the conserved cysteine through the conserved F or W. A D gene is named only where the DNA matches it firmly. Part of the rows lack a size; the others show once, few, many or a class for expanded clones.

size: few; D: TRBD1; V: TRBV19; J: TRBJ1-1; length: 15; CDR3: CASRIEDRGNTEAFF; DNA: TGTGCCAGTAGGATCGAGGACAGGGGGAACACTGAAGCTTTCTTT
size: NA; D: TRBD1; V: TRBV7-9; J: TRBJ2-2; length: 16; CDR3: CASSPGTGQGTGELFF; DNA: TGTGCCAGCAGCCCTGGGACAGGGCAAGGCACCGGGGAGCTGTTTTTT
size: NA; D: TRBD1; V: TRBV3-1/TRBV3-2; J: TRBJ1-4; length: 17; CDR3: CASSPTRQGGTNEKLFF; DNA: TGTGCCAGCAGCCCGACTAGACAGGGGGGGACTAATGAAAAACTGTTTTTT
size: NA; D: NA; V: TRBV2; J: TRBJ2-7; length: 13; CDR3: CASRTSRSYEQYF; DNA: TGTGCCAGCAGAACTAGTCGTTCCTACGAGCAGTACTTC
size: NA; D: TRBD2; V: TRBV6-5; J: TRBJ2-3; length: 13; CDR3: CASKRDDTDTQYF; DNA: TGTGCCAGCAAGCGGGATGACACAGATACGCAGTATTTT
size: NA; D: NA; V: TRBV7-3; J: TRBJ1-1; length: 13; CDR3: CASSRDMNTEAFF; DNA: TGTGCCAGCAGCCGGGACATGAACACTGAAGCTTTCTTT
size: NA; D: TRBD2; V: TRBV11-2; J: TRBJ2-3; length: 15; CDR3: CASTLAGGRTDTQYF; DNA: TGTGCCAGCACTCTAGCGGGAGGAAGAACAGATACGCAGTATTTT
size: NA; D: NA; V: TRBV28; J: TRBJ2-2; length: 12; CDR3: CACGRNTGELFF; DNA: TGTGCGTGTGGGAGGAACACCGGGGAGCTGTTTTTT
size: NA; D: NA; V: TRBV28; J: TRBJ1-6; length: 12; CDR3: CASSKDSSPLHF; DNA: TGTGCCAGCAGTAAGGACAGTTCACCCCTCCACTTT
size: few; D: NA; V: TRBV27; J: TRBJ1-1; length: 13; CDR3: CASSLAQNTEAFF; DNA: TGTGCCAGCAGTTTAGCACAGAACACTGAAGCTTTCTTT
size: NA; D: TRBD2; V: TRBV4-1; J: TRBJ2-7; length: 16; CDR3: CASSPGDERERHEQYF; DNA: TGCGCCAGCAGCCCTGGTGACGAGCGGGAGCGCCACGAGCAGTACTTC
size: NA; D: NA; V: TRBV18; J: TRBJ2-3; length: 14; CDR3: CASSPKRGLDTQYF; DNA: TGTGCCAGCTCACCCAAAAGGGGACTGGATACGCAGTATTTT
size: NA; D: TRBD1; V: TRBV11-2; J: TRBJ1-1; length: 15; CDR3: CASSPDDRVDTEAFF; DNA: TGTGCCAGCAGCCCTGATGACAGGGTCGACACTGAAGCTTTCTTT
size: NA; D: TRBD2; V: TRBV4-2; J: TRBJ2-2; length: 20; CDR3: CASSRWEVTSGSQVTGELFF; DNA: TGTGCCAGCAGCCGGTGGGAGGTAACTAGCGGGAGTCAGGTCACCGGGGAGCTGTTTTTT
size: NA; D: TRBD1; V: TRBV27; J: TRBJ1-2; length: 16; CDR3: CASSLFPRQGDYGYTF; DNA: TGTGCCAGCAGTTTATTTCCCCGACAGGGGGACTATGGCTACACCTTC
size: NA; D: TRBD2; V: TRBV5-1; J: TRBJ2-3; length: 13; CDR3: CASRVAGSGGQYF; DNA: TGCGCCAGCAGGGTAGCGGGGTCAGGCGGGCAGTATTTT
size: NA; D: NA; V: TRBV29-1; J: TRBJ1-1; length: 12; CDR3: CSVDRGNTEAFF; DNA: TGCAGCGTTGACAGGGGAAACACTGAAGCTTTCTTT